This T cell receptor beta chain was identified in a study of blood T cell repertoires in COVID-19. Study-wide context: PBMCs, B-cell-depleted T cells, or T cells provided the cDNA or gDNA that made up the material.

Sequencing used immunoSEQ multiplex PCR; TCRdb keeps in-frame clones, though not all of them. The sample lists approximately 150,000 clones; more than 75% were seen once. The source of this sequence is a man between 60 and 70 years old with active or convalescent COVID-19. The sample was peripheral blood.

This CDR3 is CASSTGNEQFF. CDR3 in DNA: TGTGCCAGCAGCACAGGGAATGAGCAGTTCTTC. This chain links TRBV13 with TRBJ2-1; a possible D gene is TRBD1 (6 bases). V dropped 5 bases and J dropped 7 bases, with 6 bases sitting between them. CDR3 length: 11 amino acids. Looked up from germline, CDR1 is PRHDT and CDR2 is FYEKMQ (reference sequence). Full variable domain (rest looked up from reference TRBV13 and TRBJ2-1): AAGVIQSPRHLIKEKRETATLKCYPIPRHDTVYWYQQGPGQDPQFLISFYEKMQSDKGSIPDRFSAQQFSDYHSELNMSSLELGDSALYFCASSTGNEQFFGPGTRLTVL.